This T cell receptor beta chain was found in a study of OX40 agonist ivuxolimab in advanced cancers. This clone has a single count. The antigen is not known. The method was immunoSEQ multiplex PCR; TCRdb's version includes in-frame clones alone and lacks a portion of them. The table records roughly 92,000 clones, roughly 89% of them present only once. General observations from the study: Among T cells, CD8+ cells averaged more expanded clones than CD4+ cells. With doses of 0.1 to 3.0 mg/kg, CD4+ and CD8+ blood T cells had undergone clonal expansion by week 6.

The sequence was collected from an adult with an advanced solid tumor such as melanoma, head and neck, liver or kidney cancer. The sequenced sample was CD4+ or CD8+ T cells sorted from blood, obtained in a trial of the OX40 agonist ivuxolimab.

CDR3 bases: TGTGCCAGCTCACCAACGGGGTACGAGCAGTACTTC. Amino acids: CASSPTGYEQYF. The chain combines TRBV18 with TRBJ2-7; D possibly corresponds to TRBD2 (5 bases). Between the trimmed V and J ends, which lost 2 bases and 4 bases, there was a span of 6 bases. Germline CDR1 is KGHSH and CDR2 is LQKENI. The CDR3 length is 12 residues.